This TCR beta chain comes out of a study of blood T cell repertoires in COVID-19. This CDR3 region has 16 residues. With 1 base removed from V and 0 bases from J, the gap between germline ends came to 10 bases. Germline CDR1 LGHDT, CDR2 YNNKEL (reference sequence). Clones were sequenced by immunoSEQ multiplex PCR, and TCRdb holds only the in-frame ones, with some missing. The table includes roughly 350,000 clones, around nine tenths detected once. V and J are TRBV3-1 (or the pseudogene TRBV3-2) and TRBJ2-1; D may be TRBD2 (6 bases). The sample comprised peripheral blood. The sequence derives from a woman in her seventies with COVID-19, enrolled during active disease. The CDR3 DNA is TGTGCCAGCAGCCAAGTGGCGGGGAGCTCCTACAATGAGCAGTTCTTC. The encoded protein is CASSQVAGSSYNEQFF.